This T cell receptor (beta chain) was captured by sequencing in a study of early T cells in non-severe SARS-CoV-2 infection (dated by TCRdb to 2020 to 2023). At the level of the whole study: Bulk RNA from unsorted whole blood was used for TCR sequencing, so alpha and beta chains could not be paired.

The method behind the library was 5' RACE. The data were produced on a NextSeq 500. Unique molecular identifiers were attached to individual cDNA molecules in the TCR library protocol so that sequencing error and PCR bias could be corrected. Sequencing covered both TCR alpha and beta chains, and within each sample the abundances of alpha and beta sequences were tightly co-correlated. The original pipeline was this. Decombinator V4 was used to perform V gene, J gene and CDR3 annotation of TCR sequences. TCRs were defined as expanded if a significant change between any two time points was detected under a Poisson model with p below 0.0001. TCR abundances were normalised to the total number of TCRs sequenced in each sample and reported as counts per million. TRAV1-2 paired with TRAJ12, TRAJ20 or TRAJ33 defined MAIT TCRs, while TRAV10 paired with TRAJ18 defined iNKT TCRs. VDJdb, accessed on 1 November 2021, was searched for TCRs annotated for CMV, EBV and SARS-CoV-2, and TCRs annotated for more than one antigen were excluded. Through fastp at Q25 and MiXCR, TCRdb rebuilt clones from the public reads, retaining in-frame beta chains. CDR3 protein duplicates are merged, each entry listing the most common genes and DNA. The V and J calls reflect TCRdb's pipeline rather than the authors' work. Within this sample are 35,000 to 55,000 distinct CDR3 sequences, with under 30% of them counted one time only. The top ten constitute about 4.7% of the sample.

Findings and caveats that apply to the study as a whole: VDJdb matching was skewed toward anti-spike CD8 responses and likely underestimated virus-specific expansions, missing private and CD4 specificities.

V is pared back by 4 bases and J by 6 bases, with 12 bases lying between the germline termini. CDR1 ENHRY and CDR2 SYGVKD were looked up in the germline V gene. Including cysteine and phenylalanine, the CDR3 has 14 amino acids. Kept here is only the CDR3 DNA, which spans 42 bases and is read in frame from base 1. A few counts support this clonotype. Its antigen remains unidentified. There are no base qualities to consult, and no much larger clone falls within one base. Set within a cohort of healthcare workers in London, UK, this nested case-control study involved weekly PCR testing of nasopharyngeal swabs along with blood sampling. Healthcare workers were recruited between 23 and 31 March 2020, during the week of the UK lockdown, and were followed weekly for up to about 15 weeks.

The receptor was derived from an adult who was a healthcare worker with PCR-confirmed SARS-CoV-2 infection or an uninfected control (not recorded which). This specimen was whole blood, taken at baseline. This chain joins TRBV10-3 to TRBJ2-2; the D gene remains uncertain. The CDR3 is CAISVGGAAGELFF. The sequence in DNA is TGTGCCATCAGTGTAGGTGGAGCAGCCGGGGAGCTGTTTTTT.